What follows are 23 T cell receptor beta chains derived from one specimen sequenced in a study of CD8 T cells in Susac syndrome. RNA amounts of about 0.45 to 1 ug underwent reverse transcription with random hexamers. Via MiXCR, TCRdb re-called the immunoSEQ multiplex PCR reads, giving one row per CDR3 protein. The repertoire consists of about 190,000 distinct CDR3 sequences, with 85% to 95% occurring once and the leading ten covering 0.09% to 0.12%. The material sequenced was CD4+ T cells from PBMCs. The receptors were sampled from a human donor in good health.

The sample holds one count of this clonotype. The V gene is TRBV12-3 or TRBV12-4, the J gene TRBJ1-2; D gene ambiguous. This CDR3 is 11 amino acids long. Trimming cost V 5 bases and J 8 bases, with 9 bases left between them. This CDR3 reads CASSKAGGYTF. DNA for the CDR3: TGTGCCAGCAGTAAGGCAGGAGGCTACACCTTC.

The chain uses TRBV10-3 and TRBJ2-3; D may be TRBD1 (7 bases). This CDR3 comprises 16 residues. Trimming left V 0 bases short and J 4 bases short, with 14 bases between. CDR1 and CDR2 from the germline V gene are ENHRY and SYGVKD. Written as DNA, the CDR3 is TGTGCCATCAGTGAGTCGACAGGGAGGTGGTCAGATACGCAGTATTTT. It codes for CAISESTGRWSDTQYF.

CDR3 in amino acids: CASSSTGARAGELFF. CDR3 nucleotide sequence: TGCGCCAGCAGCTCGACAGGGGCTAGGGCCGGGGAGCTGTTTTTT. This chain links TRBV5-1 with TRBJ2-2; 8 nucleotides match TRBD1. Looked up from germline, CDR1 is SGHRS and CDR2 is YFSETQ. The CDR3 is 15 amino acids. Trimming at V came to 3 bases and at J to 6 bases, leaving 7 bases not matched to a gene.

This chain links TRBV4-2 with TRBJ2-5; no reliable D call. The germline CDR1 and CDR2 sequences are LGHNA and YNFKEQ. This CDR3 has 16 amino acids. Trimming stripped 0 bases from V and 1 base from J, with 12 bases between. The CDR3 protein is CASSQDWLGIQETQYF. The DNA of the CDR3 is TGTGCCAGCAGCCAAGATTGGTTAGGCATCCAAGAGACCCAGTACTTC.

J is TRBJ1-3 and V is TRBV28, with unresolved D. The CDR3 is made up of 13 amino acids. Germline lookup yields CDR1 MDHEN and CDR2 SYDVKM. V lost 8 bases and J 4 bases, leaving 12 bases between the germline ends. Here the CDR3 DNA reads TGTGCCAGCTACGGCGAGCCGGGAAACACCATATATTTT. Translation gives CASYGEPGNTIYF. Full variable domain (remainder filled in from reference TRBV28 and TRBJ1-3): DVKVTQSSRYLVKRTGEKVFLECVQDMDHENMFWYRQDPGLGLRLIYFSYDVKMKEKGDIPEGYSVSREKKERFSLILESASTNQTSMYLCASYGEPGNTIYFGEGSWLTVV.

The chain joins TRBV18 to TRBJ1-2; D gene ambiguous. The ends were cut back, 6 bases at V and 5 bases at J, with 13 bases in the middle. The CDR3 covers 13 residues. Germline loops: CDR1 KGHSH, CDR2 LQKENI. In DNA, the CDR3 is TGTGCCAGCTCCCCGGACGCCTCTTATGGCTACACCTTC. Translating gives CASSPDASYGYTF.

The chain links TRBV7-6 to TRBJ1-1, with TRBD1 identical over 8 bases. V dropped 5 bases and J dropped 0; count of bases not matched to a gene: 5. This CDR3 comprises 15 residues. Germline CDR1 reads SGHVS; CDR2 reads FNYEAQ. In nucleotides, the CDR3 is TGTGCCAGCAGCGTACGGGACAGGATGAACACTGAAGCTTTCTTT. It is translated as CASSVRDRMNTEAFF.

The chain recombines TRBV6-5 with TRBJ1-1, with TRBD1 matching 8 bases. Unmatched junction bases numbered 2, after V lost 4 bases and J lost 4 bases. This CDR3 spans 13 amino acids. Per the germline V gene, CDR1 is MNHEY and CDR2 is SVGAGI. CDR3 region: CASSWDRITEAFF. The CDR3 bases are TGTGCCAGCAGTTGGGACAGGATCACTGAAGCTTTCTTT.

This clonotype was detected once. The chain couples TRBV30 to TRBJ2-7, with D hard to call. CDR1 is GTSNPN, CDR2 SVGIG, per germline (reference sequence). This CDR3 is built from 12 residues. Trimming shortened V by 2 bases and J by 3 bases, and 8 bases separated the two germline ends. In nucleotides, the CDR3 is TGTGCCTGGAGTCTCCAGTACTACGAGCAGTACTTC. Protein: CAWSLQYYEQYF.

This rearrangement joins TRBV2 to TRBJ2-3, with D possibly being TRBD1 (6 bases). Trimming cost V 2 bases and J 8 bases, with 11 bases left between them. CDR3 length: 13 amino acids. The V gene's germline CDR1 is SNHLY and CDR2 FYNNEI. DNA for the CDR3: TGTGCCAGCAGTGAACAGGGGATGGGTACGCAGTATTTT. Its protein product is CASSEQGMGTQYF.

This clonotype has only one observation. This chain links TRBV12-3 or TRBV12-4 with TRBJ1-1; D gene uncertain. V was cut by 1 base and J by 5 bases, with 8 bases left in between. The CDR3 spans 13 residues. CDR3 residues: CASSLVGVTEAFF. CDR3 DNA sequence: TGTGCCAGCAGTTTAGTTGGGGTTACTGAAGCTTTCTTT.

CDR3 sequence (DNA): TGTGCCAGCAGTTACAAGCGGACAGGGGGCTACGAGCAGTACTTC. Translation: CASSYKRTGGYEQYF. The chain recombines TRBV6-2 or TRBV6-3 with TRBJ2-7, with TRBD1 matching 10 bases. CDR1 MNHEY and CDR2 SVGEGT come from the germline V gene. The CDR3 sequence is 15 residues long. V was pared by 2 bases and J by 3 bases, with 4 bases of the junction left unmatched.

The chain employs TRBV4-2 and TRBJ2-7; D gene uncertain. CDR1 LGHNA and CDR2 YNFKEQ come from the germline V gene. V lost 0 bases and J lost 0, with 9 bases in between. This CDR3 is 15 amino acids long. This CDR3 is CASSQDLVGSYEQYF. The CDR3 DNA reads TGTGCCAGCAGCCAAGATCTTGTCGGCTCCTACGAGCAGTACTTC.

The chain joins TRBV11-2 to TRBJ2-3; D gene ambiguous. CDR1 is SGHAT and CDR2 is FQNNGV in the germline V gene. V lost 1 base, J lost 2 bases, and 10 bases lay in between. The CDR3 loop spans 15 amino acids. CDR3 amino acids: CASSLVLRSTDTQYF. DNA for the CDR3: TGTGCCAGCAGCTTAGTCCTACGTTCCACAGATACGCAGTATTTT.

V is TRBV14 and J is TRBJ1-2; D gene uncertain. CDR3 size: 13 residues. Deletions cut 3 bases from V and 6 bases from J, with 11 bases between. CDR1 and CDR2 from the germline V gene are SGHDN and FVKESK. CDR3 DNA: TGTGCCAGCAGCCACGACCGGGTTGATGGCTACACCTTC. As protein: CASSHDRVDGYTF.

The chain links TRBV19 to TRBJ1-5; TRBD1 matches 8 bases. The ends lost 5 bases at V and 1 base at J; junction bases unmatched: 10. CDR3 size: 17 residues. Germline CDR1 and CDR2: LNHDA and SQIVND (reference sequence). This CDR3 reads CASSGDRNKGSNQPQHF. Written as DNA, the CDR3 is TGTGCCAGTAGTGGGGACAGGAACAAGGGGAGCAATCAGCCCCAGCATTTT.

This clonotype appeared once. The J gene is TRBJ2-1, the V gene TRBV6-2 or TRBV6-3; D ambiguous. The CDR3 loop spans 15 amino acids. Germline loops: CDR1 MNHEY, CDR2 SVGEGT. V was shortened by 2 bases and J by 4 bases, with 12 bases between the two germline ends. CDR3 amino acids: CASSYSPAAYNEQFF. In DNA form, the CDR3 reads TGTGCCAGCAGTTACAGTCCCGCGGCGTACAATGAGCAGTTCTTC.

The rearrangement links TRBV12-3 or TRBV12-4 to TRBJ2-2, with TRBD1 matching 9 bases. V was pared by 2 bases and J by 0 bases, with 1 base of the junction left unmatched. The CDR3 is 16 amino acids. Here the CDR3 DNA reads TGTGCCAGCAGTTTAAGGGACAGGGCGAACACCGGGGAGCTGTTTTTT. Translation gives CASSLRDRANTGELFF.

Note on this clonotype: A junction end diverges from the germline sequence, so it may reflect a read error. This rearrangement joins TRBV5-1 to TRBJ2-1, with 9 bases identical to TRBD1. Germline CDR1 SGHRS, CDR2 YFSETQ. This CDR3 region has 15 residues. The CDR3 sequence: CASSSVGTGYSEQFF. CDR3 nucleotide sequence: TGCGCCAGCAGCTCCGTCGGGACAGGGTACAGTGAGCAGTTCTTC. Full variable domain (missing parts from reference TRBV5-1 and TRBJ2-1): KAGVTQTPRYLIKTRGQQVTLSCSPISGHRSVSWYQQTPGQGLQFLFEYFSETQRNKGNFPGRFSGRQFSNSRSEMNVSTLELGDSALYLCASSSVGTGYSEQFFGPGTRLTVL.

The chain links TRBV12-3 or TRBV12-4 to TRBJ2-3; no firm D call. V lost 1 base and J 3 bases, leaving 8 bases between the germline ends. This CDR3 region has 14 residues. CDR3 sequence: CASSLEGRTDTQYF. As DNA, the CDR3 is TGTGCCAGCAGTTTAGAGGGTCGGACAGATACGCAGTATTTT.

This chain uses TRBV6-6 with TRBJ1-5, with 7 bases matching TRBD1. Trimming took 6 bases from V and 5 from J; bases not matched to a gene: 7. CDR3 length equals 14 residues. CDR1 and CDR2 (germline): MNHNY, SVGAGI (reference sequence). The CDR3 spells CASSLTTGDQPQHF. The DNA of the CDR3 is TGTGCCAGCAGCCTGACCACAGGGGATCAGCCCCAGCATTTT.

The V gene is TRBV20-1, the J gene TRBJ1-6, with D uncertain. Trimming stripped 3 bases from V and 7 bases from J, with 19 bases between. The CDR3 runs to 16 residues. CDR1 is DFQATT and CDR2 is SNEGSKA in the germline V gene (reference sequence). The CDR3 nucleotides are TGCAGTGCTAGTCGACCGGGAGGGCAGGTGAATTCACCCCTCCACTTT. Its translation: CSASRPGGQVNSPLHF.

The chain employs TRBV11-2 and TRBJ1-4; D unclear. Per germline, CDR1 SGHAT and CDR2 FQNNGV. This CDR3 region has 15 residues. V shed 5 bases and J shed 0 bases, with 10 bases lying between them. The CDR3 DNA sequence: TGTGCCAGCAGCCCCGGTAGTGCAACTAATGAAAAACTGTTTTTT. The encoded protein is CASSPGSATNEKLFF.